These T cell receptor beta chains were read from a single sample in a study of PD-1 blockade in classical Hodgkin lymphoma. The assay was immunoSEQ multiplex PCR, and TCRdb's table has in-frame clones only and misses some. The table shows 10,000 to 15,000 clones, with more than 85% occurring only once. The sequences come from peripheral blood mononuclear cells (PBMCs), collected at baseline. The receptors originated from a human donor with classical Hodgkin lymphoma. Both conserved end residues are part of each CDR3. A D gene is named only where the DNA matches it firmly. The size of a clone is reported for some rows only, either as once, few or many, or as a class for expanded clones.

V,D,J,size,CDR3,DNA
TRBV28,TRBD1,TRBJ1-4,few,CASRGQGAPSPEKLFF,TGTGCCAGCAGGGGACAGGGGGCGCCAAGTCCTGAAAAACTGTTTTTT
TRBV30,NA,TRBJ1-2,NA,CAWSVQGTNYGYTF,TGTGCCTGGAGTGTACAAGGGACTAACTATGGCTACACCTTC
TRBV2,NA,TRBJ1-1,NA,CASSVGGGLYTEAFF,TGTGCCAGCAGTGTCGGTGGGGGACTATACACTGAAGCTTTCTTT
TRBV19,NA,TRBJ2-5,NA,CASSIKALTWHQETQYF,TGTGCCAGTAGTATTAAGGCCCTCACCTGGCACCAAGAGACCCAGTACTTC
TRBV29-1,TRBD1,TRBJ1-4,NA,CSVYPGQGGEKLFF,TGCAGCGTGTACCCGGGACAGGGAGGTGAAAAACTGTTTTTT
TRBV12-5,NA,TRBJ2-3,NA,CASGFPGSSTDTQYF,TGTGCTAGTGGTTTCCCAGGGTCTAGCACAGATACGCAGTATTTT
TRBV5-1,NA,TRBJ2-6,NA,CASSFPGSGANVLTF,TGCGCCAGCAGCTTCCCAGGCTCTGGGGCCAACGTCCTGACTTTC
TRBV14,NA,TRBJ2-2,NA,CASSLEGATNTGELFF,TGTGCCAGCAGCCTGGAGGGGGCAACGAACACCGGGGAGCTGTTTTTT
TRBV5-4,TRBD2,TRBJ2-5,once,CASSLPIAGGPGETQYF,TGTGCCAGCAGTCTCCCCATAGCGGGGGGGCCCGGGGAGACCCAGTACTTC
TRBV19,NA,TRBJ1-5,NA,CASLLTTGNQPQHF,TGTGCCAGCCTGCTTACCACAGGGAATCAGCCCCAGCATTTT
TRBV6-5,NA,TRBJ1-6,NA,CASSPAARTPLHF,TGTGCCAGCAGCCCCGCCGCTAGGACACCCCTCCACTTT
TRBV5-1,TRBD2,TRBJ2-7,once,CASSLDGGSSYEQYF,TGCGCCAGCAGCTTGGACGGGGGGAGCTCCTACGAGCAGTACTTC
TRBV19,NA,TRBJ1-1,NA,CASSMGNRRNTEAFF,TGTGCCAGTAGTATGGGGAACAGGCGAAACACTGAAGCTTTCTTT
TRBV30,NA,TRBJ1-5,NA,CAWGPETSNQPQHF,TGTGCCTGGGGGCCGGAAACATCGAATCAGCCCCAGCATTTT
TRBV28,TRBD2,TRBJ2-7,NA,CASSIPGLASYEQYF,TGTGCCAGCAGTATCCCGGGACTAGCCAGCTACGAGCAGTACTTC
TRBV5-1,NA,TRBJ2-7,NA,CASSSDPYEQYF,TGCGCCAGCAGCTCCGACCCCTACGAGCAGTACTTC
TRBV7-9,NA,TRBJ2-1,NA,CASSLALDVSNEQFF,TGTGCCAGCAGCTTAGCTCTGGACGTCTCAAATGAGCAGTTCTTC
TRBV27,TRBD1,TRBJ1-6,NA,CASSLGTVRDSPLHF,TGTGCCAGCAGTTTAGGGACAGTGAGGGATTCACCCCTCCACTTT
TRBV4-2,NA,TRBJ2-7,NA,CASGLGGAPEQYF,TGTGCCAGCGGACTTGGGGGGGCCCCCGAGCAGTACTTC
TRBV2,NA,TRBJ1-3,NA,CASSEWQGNGNTIYF,TGTGCCAGCAGTGAATGGCAGGGGAATGGAAACACCATATATTTT
TRBV6-1,TRBD2,TRBJ2-3,once,CASSPLAAGTDTQYF,TGTGCCAGCAGTCCTCTAGCGGCTGGTACAGATACGCAGTATTTT
TRBV5-1,NA,TRBJ1-3,once,CASSFSGNSGNTIYF,TGCGCCAGCAGCTTTTCGGGGAACTCTGGAAACACCATATATTTT
TRBV5-1,TRBD2,TRBJ2-3,NA,CASVASGGATDTQYF,TGCGCCAGCGTGGCTAGCGGGGGGGCGACCGATACGCAGTATTTT
TRBV5-8,TRBD2,TRBJ2-7,NA,CASTREGISYEQYF,TGTGCCAGCACGAGGGAGGGGATATCCTACGAGCAGTACTTC
TRBV6-5,TRBD1,TRBJ1-1,NA,CASRSTGLNTEAFF,TGTGCCAGCAGATCGACAGGGTTGAACACTGAAGCTTTCTTT
TRBV7-9,TRBD2,TRBJ2-1,NA,CASSPRDPGRGYNEQFF,TGTGCCAGCAGCCCCAGAGACCCGGGGAGGGGCTACAATGAGCAGTTCTTC
TRBV5-1,TRBD1,TRBJ1-1,NA,CASSPQTDRALNTEAFF,TGCGCCAGCAGCCCCCAAACGGACAGGGCCCTGAACACTGAAGCTTTCTTT
TRBV19,NA,TRBJ1-2,NA,CASSINYGYTF,TGTGCCAGTAGTATTAACTATGGCTACACCTTC
TRBV30,TRBD2,TRBJ2-7,NA,CAWSRLAGTYEQYF,TGTGCCTGGAGTCGGCTAGCGGGGACCTACGAGCAGTACTTC
TRBV6-1,NA,TRBJ2-5,NA,CASSEGGGAPETQYF,TGTGCCAGCAGTGAAGGAGGGGGGGCGCCGGAGACCCAGTACTTC
TRBV27,TRBD2,TRBJ2-3,NA,CASSPLAGGSNTQYF,TGTGCCAGCAGCCCACTAGCGGGGGGCTCAAATACGCAGTATTTT
TRBV6-1,NA,TRBJ2-1,NA,CASSEEAGAGHEQFF,TGTGCCAGCAGTGAAGAGGCAGGGGCTGGACATGAGCAGTTCTTC
TRBV11-2,NA,TRBJ1-3,few,CASSSLISPSNIYF,TGTGCCAGCAGCTCCCTAATTTCCCCCTCTAACATATATTTT
TRBV19,TRBD1,TRBJ1-2,once,CASSIARTGDYGYTF,TGTGCCAGTAGTATAGCCCGGACAGGGGACTATGGCTACACCTTC
TRBV28,NA,TRBJ1-4,NA,CASSLDPTNEKLFF,TGTGCCAGCAGCCTCGACCCAACTAATGAAAAACTGTTTTTT
TRBV5-1,TRBD1,TRBJ2-7,NA,CASSLPDRVSYEQYF,TGCGCCAGCAGCCTCCCGGACAGGGTCTCCTACGAGCAGTACTTC
TRBV7-9,NA,TRBJ1-2,NA,CASRKHRRGYTF,TGTGCCAGCAGAAAACATCGTCGTGGCTACACCTTC
TRBV9,TRBD2,TRBJ2-1,NA,CASSAGLAGMSSYNEQFF,TGTGCCAGCAGCGCAGGACTAGCGGGGATGAGCTCCTACAATGAGCAGTTCTTC
TRBV19,TRBD1,TRBJ2-2,NA,CASSTGTGLTTGELFF,TGTGCCAGTAGTACTGGGACAGGGCTCACTACCGGGGAGCTGTTTTTT
TRBV6-6,NA,TRBJ2-3,NA,CASTPIGVWDTQYF,TGTGCCAGCACCCCTATCGGGGTATGGGATACGCAGTATTTT
TRBV10-2,NA,TRBJ1-1,NA,CASSEFREFEAFF,TGCGCCAGCAGTGAGTTCAGGGAGTTTGAAGCTTTCTTT
TRBV6-4,NA,TRBJ2-1,NA,CASRAEGEVGEQFF,TGTGCCAGCCGCGCGGAAGGGGAAGTGGGGGAGCAGTTCTTC
TRBV7-9,NA,TRBJ2-1,NA,CASSSRSGTLGDEQFF,TGTGCCAGCAGCTCGCGGTCAGGGACTCTGGGGGATGAGCAGTTCTTC
TRBV6-1,NA,TRBJ2-7,NA,CASSEQGWTYEQYF,TGTGCCAGCAGTGAACAGGGGTGGACCTACGAGCAGTACTTC
TRBV27,TRBD1,TRBJ1-6,NA,CASSFFLRRRQGGVSYNSPLHF,TGTGCCAGCAGTTTTTTTTTACGAAGAAGACAGGGAGGCGTTTCCTATAATTCACCCCTCCACTTT
TRBV5-6,TRBD2,TRBJ2-1,NA,CASSLEVRGGLYNEQFF,TGTGCCAGCAGCTTGGAAGTGCGCGGGGGGCTCTACAATGAGCAGTTCTTC
TRBV6-4,TRBD1,TRBJ2-1,once,CASSRGTGGEEQFF,TGTGCCAGCAGTAGGGGGACAGGGGGCGAGGAGCAGTTCTTC
TRBV15,NA,TRBJ1-3,NA,CATSDRNSGNTIYF,TGTGCCACCAGCGACAGGAACTCTGGAAACACCATATATTTT
TRBV10-2,NA,TRBJ2-1,NA,CASREPSEYNEQFF,TGCGCCAGCAGGGAGCCGTCCGAATACAATGAGCAGTTCTTC
TRBV4-1,TRBD2,TRBJ2-3,NA,CASSQDVITSGGVDTQYF,TGCGCCAGCAGCCAAGACGTGATTACTAGCGGGGGGGTGGATACGCAGTATTTT